Each of the 8 T cell receptor beta chains below was sequenced from the same sample in a study of blood T cell repertoires in COVID-19. Assay: immunoSEQ multiplex PCR; the TCRdb copy retains only in-frame clones and omits some. This sample has tens of thousands of clones, with 84% found just once. The sequencing input was peripheral blood. The receptors come from a man aged 50-60 years with acute or convalescent COVID-19.

The chain joins TRBV5-4 to TRBJ1-4, with 9 bases identical to TRBD1. In germline, CDR1 is SGHNT, CDR2 YYREEE (reference sequence). V shed 6 bases, J shed 2 bases, and the junction held 11 bases outside the gene matches. The CDR3 covers 17 residues. The CDR3: CASTPSGTGTTNEKLFF. DNA of the CDR3: TGTGCCAGCACTCCCTCCGGGACAGGGACCACTAATGAAAAACTGTTTTTT.

The rearrangement joins TRBV2 to TRBJ2-3; 9 bases map to TRBD2. Germline loops: CDR1 SNHLY, CDR2 FYNNEI. The CDR3 runs to 16 residues. Unmatched junction bases numbered 5, after V lost 1 base and J lost 3 bases. The CDR3 here is CASSEEAGGITDTQYF. CDR3 nucleotide sequence: TGTGCCAGCAGTGAAGAAGCGGGGGGAATTACAGATACGCAGTATTTT.

This clone has a single count. The J gene is TRBJ2-3, the V gene TRBV5-1; D might be TRBD2 (6 bases). Deletions cut 4 bases from V and 3 bases from J, with 12 bases between. The CDR3 covers 14 residues. Looked up from germline, CDR1 is SGHRS and CDR2 is YFSETQ. CDR3 protein: CASSPSTRTDTQYF. DNA for the CDR3: TGCGCCAGCAGCCCCTCGACTAGGACAGATACGCAGTATTTT.

The chain employs TRBV5-4 and TRBJ2-3; no clear D gene. This CDR3 has 14 amino acids. Trimming removed 2 bases from V and 0 bases from J, with 7 bases in between. CDR1 and CDR2 (germline): SGHNT, YYREEE (reference sequence). The CDR3 sequence is CASSFGPSTDTQYF. In DNA, the CDR3 is TGTGCCAGCAGCTTTGGGCCGAGCACAGATACGCAGTATTTT.

The V gene is TRBV4-2, the J gene TRBJ2-3; D perhaps matches TRBD1 (5 bases). Trimming shortened V by 2 bases and J by 5 bases, and 11 bases separated the two germline ends. CDR3 length equals 14 residues. Germline CDR1 and CDR2: LGHNA and YNFKEQ. The CDR3, as DNA: TGTGCCAGCAGCCAACCAGGGTCGGTAGATACGCAGTATTTT. Its protein is CASSQPGSVDTQYF.

The gene calls are TRBV9 and TRBJ2-1; 7 bases match TRBD2. The CDR3 is 13 residues long. J gave up 7 bases and V 7 bases, and 8 bases lay outside the gene matches. Germline loops: CDR1 SGDLS, CDR2 YYNGEE. This chain's CDR3 is CASGGAGLNEQFF. CDR3 nucleotides: TGTGCCAGCGGTGGAGCGGGGCTGAATGAGCAGTTCTTC.

The chain joins TRBV12-3 or TRBV12-4 to TRBJ2-2, with D tentatively TRBD2 (5 bases). The CDR3 loop spans 13 amino acids. The CDR3 is CAITGYGPGELFF. The CDR3 nucleotides read TGTGCGATTACGGGGTATGGTCCCGGGGAGCTGTTTTTT.

The chain joins TRBV30 to TRBJ1-6, with 7 nucleotides matching TRBD1. Germline V CDR1 and CDR2: GTSNPN, SVGIG (reference sequence). The junction had 8 bases not matched to a gene; V was cut back by 5 bases and J by 10 bases. The CDR3 runs 13 residues. The CDR3 loop reads CAWAAGTASPLHF. CDR3 DNA sequence: TGTGCCTGGGCGGCCGGGACAGCGTCACCCCTCCACTTT.